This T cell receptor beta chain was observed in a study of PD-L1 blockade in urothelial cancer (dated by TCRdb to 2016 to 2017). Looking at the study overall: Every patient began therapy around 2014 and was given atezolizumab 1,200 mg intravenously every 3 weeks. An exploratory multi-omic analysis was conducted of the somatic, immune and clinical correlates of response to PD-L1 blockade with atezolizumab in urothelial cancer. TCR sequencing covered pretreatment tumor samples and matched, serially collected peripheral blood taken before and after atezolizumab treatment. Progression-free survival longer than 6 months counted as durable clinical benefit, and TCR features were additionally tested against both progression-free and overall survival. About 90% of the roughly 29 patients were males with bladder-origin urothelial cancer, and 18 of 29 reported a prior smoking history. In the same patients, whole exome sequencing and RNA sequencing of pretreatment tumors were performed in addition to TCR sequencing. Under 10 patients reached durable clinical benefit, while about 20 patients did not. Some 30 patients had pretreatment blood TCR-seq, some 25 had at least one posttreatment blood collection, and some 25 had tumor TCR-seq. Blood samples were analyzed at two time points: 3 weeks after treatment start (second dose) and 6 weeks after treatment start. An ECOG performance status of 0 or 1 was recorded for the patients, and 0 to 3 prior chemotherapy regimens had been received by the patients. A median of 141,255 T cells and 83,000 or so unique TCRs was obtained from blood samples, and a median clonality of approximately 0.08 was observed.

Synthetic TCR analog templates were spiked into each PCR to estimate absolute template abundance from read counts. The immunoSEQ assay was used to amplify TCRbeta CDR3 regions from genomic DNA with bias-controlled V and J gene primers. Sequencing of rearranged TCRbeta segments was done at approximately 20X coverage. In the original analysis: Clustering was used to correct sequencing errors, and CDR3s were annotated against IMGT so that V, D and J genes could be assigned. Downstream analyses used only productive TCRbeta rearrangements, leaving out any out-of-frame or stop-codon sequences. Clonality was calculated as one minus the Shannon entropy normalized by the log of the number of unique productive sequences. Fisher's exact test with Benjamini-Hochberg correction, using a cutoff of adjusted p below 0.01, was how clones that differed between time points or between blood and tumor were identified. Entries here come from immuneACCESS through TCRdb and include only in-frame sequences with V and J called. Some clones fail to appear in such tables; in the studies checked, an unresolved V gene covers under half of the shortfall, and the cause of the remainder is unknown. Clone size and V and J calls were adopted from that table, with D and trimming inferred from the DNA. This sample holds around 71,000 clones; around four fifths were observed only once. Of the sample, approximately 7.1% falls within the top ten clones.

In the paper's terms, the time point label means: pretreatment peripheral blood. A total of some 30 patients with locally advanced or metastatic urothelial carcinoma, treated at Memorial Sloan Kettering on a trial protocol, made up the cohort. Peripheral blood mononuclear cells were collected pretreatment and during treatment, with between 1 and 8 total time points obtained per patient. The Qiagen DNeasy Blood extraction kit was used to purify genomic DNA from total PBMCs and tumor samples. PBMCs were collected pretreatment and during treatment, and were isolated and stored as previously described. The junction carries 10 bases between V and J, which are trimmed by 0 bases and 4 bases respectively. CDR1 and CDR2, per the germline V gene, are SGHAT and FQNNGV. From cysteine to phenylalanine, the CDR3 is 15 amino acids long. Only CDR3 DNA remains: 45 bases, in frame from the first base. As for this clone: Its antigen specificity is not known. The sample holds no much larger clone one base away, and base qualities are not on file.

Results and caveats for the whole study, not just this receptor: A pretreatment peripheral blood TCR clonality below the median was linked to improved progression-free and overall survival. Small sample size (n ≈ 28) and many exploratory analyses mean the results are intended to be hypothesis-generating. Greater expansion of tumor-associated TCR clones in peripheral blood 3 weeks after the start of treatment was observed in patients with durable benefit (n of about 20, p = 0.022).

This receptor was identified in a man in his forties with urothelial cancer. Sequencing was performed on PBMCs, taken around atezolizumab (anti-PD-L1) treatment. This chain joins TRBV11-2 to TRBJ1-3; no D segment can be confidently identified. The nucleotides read TGTGCCAGCAGCTTAGACTTCGGAGCCGGAAACACCATATATTTT. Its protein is CASSLDFGAGNTIYF.